This entry lists 17 T cell receptor beta chains sequenced from one sample in a study of identical twins. Using its own MiXCR run on the 5' RACE reads, TCRdb lists one record per CDR3 protein. The sample has roughly 480,000 distinct CDR3 sequences, 20% to 25% seen once. The same sample was also studied in work on T cells expressing NK-cell markers.

Sequencing was performed on CD4+ T cells sorted from blood. Receptors were obtained from a woman between 18 and 30 years old in good health.

The chain employs TRBV11-1 and TRBJ2-6; TRBD1 is a possible D gene (7 bases). Trimming took 1 base from V and 0 from J, leaving 13 bases between them. Germline V gene sequence: CDR1 SGHAT, CDR2 FQDESV (reference sequence). The CDR3 is made up of 18 amino acids. The CDR3 DNA sequence: TGTGCCAGCAGCTTAGTAGCAGGGGGGAGCTCTGGGGCCAACGTCCTGACTTTC. Amino acid sequence: CASSLVAGGSSGANVLTF.

V gene TRBV20-1 combines with J gene TRBJ2-3; D is ambiguous. V was trimmed by 3 bases and J by 2 bases, leaving 12 bases between them. CDR1 and CDR2 from the germline V gene are DFQATT and SNEGSKA (reference sequence). There are 14 residues in the CDR3. The DNA of the CDR3 is TGCAGTGCTAGCGGCGACTTATACACAGATACGCAGTATTTT. As protein: CSASGDLYTDTQYF.

Only a few counts were recorded for this clonotype. The CDR3 DNA reads TGTGCTAGTGGTTTGATACCTACCGGCGGATATGGCTACACCTTC. As protein: CASGLIPTGGYGYTF. This chain links TRBV12-5 with TRBJ1-2, with D unclear. V shed 2 bases and J shed 5 bases, with 15 bases lying between them. This CDR3 is built from 15 residues. Germline CDR1 and CDR2: LGHNT and FRNRAP. Full variable domain (rest looked up from reference TRBV12-5 and TRBJ1-2): DARVTQTPRHKVTEMGQEVTMRCQPILGHNTVFWYRQTMMQGLELLAYFRNRAPLDDSGMPKDRFSAEMPDATLATLKIQPSEPRDSAVYFCASGLIPTGGYGYTFGSGTRLTVV.

This clonotype was detected only a few times. The gene calls are TRBV5-1 and TRBJ2-1, with 11 bases matching TRBD2. Germline V lookup: CDR1 SGHRS, CDR2 YFSETQ. The CDR3 runs 15 residues. V lost 4 bases, J lost 7 bases, and 7 bases stayed unmatched. DNA of the CDR3: TGCGCCAGCAGCACACTAGCGGGGGCCGAAAATGAGCAGTTCTTC. Translation: CASSTLAGAENEQFF.

In this sample, this clonotype turned up a few times. The chain uses TRBV15 and TRBJ1-5, with TRBD1 as a possible D gene (6 bases). The germline V gene has CDR1 LNHNV and CDR2 YYDKDF (reference sequence). The V and J ends lost 3 bases and 5 bases respectively, with 17 bases between them. This CDR3 is built from 16 residues. The CDR3 bases are TGTGCCACCAGCAGCGCAGGGGAAGGCCCCCATCAGCCCCAGCATTTT. Its translation is CATSSAGEGPHQPQHF.

The genes are TRBV14 and TRBJ2-7; D gene uncertain. The CDR3 has 15 amino acids. V dropped 6 bases and J dropped 1 base, with 16 bases sitting between them. In germline, CDR1 is SGHDN, CDR2 FVKESK. CDR3 in amino acids: CASRVRAQGSYEQYF. The CDR3 bases are TGTGCCAGCAGGGTCCGGGCACAAGGATCCTACGAGCAGTACTTC.

This clonotype has just a few counts. This chain uses TRBV6-5 with TRBJ2-7; 8 bases are a match to TRBD1. Germline V lookup: CDR1 MNHEY, CDR2 SVGAGI. The CDR3 runs to 14 residues. With V trimmed by 2 bases and J by 10 bases, 10 bases remained unmatched. The CDR3 DNA reads TGTGCCAGCAGTTACCGAGGACAGGGCGCGAAACAGTACTTC. Protein product: CASSYRGQGAKQYF.

Ten or more counts support this clonotype. J is TRBJ2-1 and V is TRBV12-3 or TRBV12-4; D possibly corresponds to TRBD1 (6 bases). Trimming took 5 bases from V and 6 from J, leaving 14 bases between them. This CDR3 is built from 14 residues. The CDR3 reads CASSRPGASNEQFF. In nucleotides, the CDR3 is TGTGCCAGCAGTCGACCAGGGGCTTCCAATGAGCAGTTCTTC.

This clonotype was found a few times. The CDR3 sequence: CAIGTGTEAFF. The CDR3 DNA is TGTGCCATCGGGACAGGGACTGAAGCTTTCTTT. This rearrangement joins TRBV28 to TRBJ1-1; 9 bases fit TRBD1. This CDR3 contains 11 residues. Trimming removed 10 bases from V and 5 bases from J; junction bases left unmatched: 2. Germline CDR1 reads MDHEN; CDR2 reads SYDVKM.

The chain combines TRBV12-3 or TRBV12-4 with TRBJ2-7, with D perhaps being TRBD1 or TRBD2 (5 bases each). The V gene lost 2 bases and the J gene lost 3 bases, with 14 bases spanning the gap. This CDR3 is 15 amino acids long. CDR3 in amino acids: CASSLWGRGNYEQYF. CDR3 nucleotides: TGTGCCAGCAGTTTATGGGGGAGAGGGAACTACGAGCAGTACTTC.

Points on this clonotype: At one end the junction does not follow the germline gene, possibly because of a read error. The gene calls are TRBV20-1 and TRBJ2-3, with 13 bases identical to TRBD2. This CDR3 is built from 14 residues. Germline values: CDR1 DFQATT, CDR2 SNEGSKA (reference sequence). The CDR3 sequence is CSAPLAGGADTEYF. The DNA of the CDR3 is TGCAGTGCTCCACTAGCGGGAGGGGCAGATACGGAGTATTTT.

The chain is built from TRBV20-1 and TRBJ2-1; possibly TRBD1 or TRBD2 for D (5 bases each). Germline CDR1 is DFQATT and CDR2 is SNEGSKA (reference sequence). The CDR3 is 14 amino acids. Trimming removed 6 bases from V and 3 bases from J, with 15 bases in between. The CDR3 spells CSAMRGASYNEQFF. The CDR3 coding sequence is TGCAGTGCCATGAGGGGTGCCAGCTACAATGAGCAGTTCTTC.

The chain recombines TRBV6-5 with TRBJ1-2; D is possibly TRBD1 (5 bases). Looked up from germline, CDR1 is MNHEY and CDR2 is SVGAGI. This CDR3 has 15 residues. The V end lost 2 bases, the J end lost 0 bases, and 10 bases lay between the germline ends. CDR3 nucleotide sequence: TGTGCCAGCAGTTACGTCGGACAACCTAACTATGGCTACACCTTC. Its protein product is CASSYVGQPNYGYTF.

Comments on this clonotype: A read error may be the cause here, since a much bigger clone is one base away. This chain uses TRBV12-3 or TRBV12-4 with TRBJ1-1; D ambiguous. The CDR3 has 14 amino acids. V lost 2 bases to trimming and J lost 3 bases, with 10 bases between them. As DNA, the CDR3 is TGTGCCAGCAGTTTATATCCAGCGGACACTGAAGCTTTCTTT. Protein product: CASSLYPADTEAFF.

This clonotype came up a few times. J is TRBJ2-3 and V is TRBV10-3; D gene uncertain. Trimming left V 0 bases short and J 5 bases short, with 18 bases between. Germline values: CDR1 ENHRY, CDR2 SYGVKD. The CDR3 extends over 17 amino acids. This chain's CDR3 is CAISESRAAKAGDTQYF. The CDR3 DNA follows: TGTGCCATCAGTGAGTCCCGGGCCGCCAAGGCCGGAGATACGCAGTATTTT.

The gene calls are TRBV7-9 and TRBJ2-4; 10 bases line up with TRBD2. The trim removed 2 bases at V and 7 bases at J, leaving 5 bases unmatched. Germline V lookup: CDR1 SEHNR, CDR2 FQNEAQ (reference sequence). The CDR3 extends over 15 amino acids. CDR3 amino acids: CASSLSLAGANIQYF. The DNA of the CDR3 is TGTGCCAGCAGCTTAAGTCTAGCGGGAGCCAACATTCAGTACTTC.

This clonotype was seen only a few times. The chain employs TRBV5-1 and TRBJ2-1; D is unresolved. Per germline, CDR1 SGHRS and CDR2 YFSETQ. The length of the CDR3 is 16 residues. V was clipped by 0 bases and J by 6 bases, with 16 bases between them. The chain's CDR3 is CASSLDLARSGNEQFF. The DNA for the CDR3 is TGCGCCAGCAGCTTGGACCTGGCCCGTTCAGGCAATGAGCAGTTCTTC.